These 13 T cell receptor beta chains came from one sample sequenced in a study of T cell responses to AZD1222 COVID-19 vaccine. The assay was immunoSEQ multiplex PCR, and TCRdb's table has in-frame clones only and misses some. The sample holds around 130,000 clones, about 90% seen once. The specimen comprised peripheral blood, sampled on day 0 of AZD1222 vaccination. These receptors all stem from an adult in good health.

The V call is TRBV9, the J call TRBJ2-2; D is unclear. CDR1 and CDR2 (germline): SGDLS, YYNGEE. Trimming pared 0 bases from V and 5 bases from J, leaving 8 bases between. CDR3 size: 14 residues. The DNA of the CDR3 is TGTGCCAGCAGCGTAGTAGTTGGTACCGGGGAGCTGTTTTTT. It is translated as CASSVVVGTGELFF.

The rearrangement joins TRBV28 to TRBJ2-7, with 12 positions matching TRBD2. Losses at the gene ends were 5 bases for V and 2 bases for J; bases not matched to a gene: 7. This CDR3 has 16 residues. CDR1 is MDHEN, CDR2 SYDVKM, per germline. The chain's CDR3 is CASSPSGRGLTYEQYF. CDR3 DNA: TGTGCCAGCAGTCCTAGCGGGAGGGGACTCACCTACGAGCAGTACTTC. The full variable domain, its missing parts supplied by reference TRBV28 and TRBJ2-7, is DVKVTQSSRYLVKRTGEKVFLECVQDMDHENMFWYRQDPGLGLRLIYFSYDVKMKEKGDIPEGYSVSREKKERFSLILESASTNQTSMYLCASSPSGRGLTYEQYFGPGTRLTVT.

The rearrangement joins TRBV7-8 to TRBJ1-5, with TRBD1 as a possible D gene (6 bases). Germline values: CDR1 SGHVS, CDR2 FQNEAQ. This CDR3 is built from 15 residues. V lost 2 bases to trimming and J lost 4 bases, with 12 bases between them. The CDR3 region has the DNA TGTGCCAGCAGCTTACGCCAGGGGAGGAATCAGCCCCAGCATTTT. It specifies CASSLRQGRNQPQHF. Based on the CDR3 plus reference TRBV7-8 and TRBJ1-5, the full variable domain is GAGVSQSPRYKVAKRGQDVALRCDPISGHVSLFWYQQALGQGPEFLTYFQNEAQLDKSGLPSDRFFAERPEGSVSTLKIQRTQQEDSAVYLCASSLRQGRNQPQHFGDGTRLSIL.

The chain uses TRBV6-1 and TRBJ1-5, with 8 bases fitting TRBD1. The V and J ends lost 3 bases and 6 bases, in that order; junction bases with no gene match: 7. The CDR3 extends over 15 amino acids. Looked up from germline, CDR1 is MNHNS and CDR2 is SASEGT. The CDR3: CASSEAGGESQPQHF. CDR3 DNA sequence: TGTGCCAGCAGTGAGGCAGGGGGCGAGAGTCAGCCCCAGCATTTT.

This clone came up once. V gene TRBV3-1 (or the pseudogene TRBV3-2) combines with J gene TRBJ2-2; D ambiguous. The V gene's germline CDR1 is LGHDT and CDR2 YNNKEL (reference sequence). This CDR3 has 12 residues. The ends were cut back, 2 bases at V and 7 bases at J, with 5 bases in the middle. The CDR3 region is CASSQSIGELFF. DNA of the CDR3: TGTGCCAGCAGCCAATCTATCGGGGAGCTGTTTTTT.

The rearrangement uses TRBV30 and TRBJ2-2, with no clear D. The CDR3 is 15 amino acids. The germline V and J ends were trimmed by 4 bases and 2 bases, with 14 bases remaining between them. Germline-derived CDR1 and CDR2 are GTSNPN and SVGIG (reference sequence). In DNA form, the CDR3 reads TGTGCCTGGAATCACCTTTGGGGTAACACCGGGGAGCTGTTTTTT. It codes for CAWNHLWGNTGELFF.

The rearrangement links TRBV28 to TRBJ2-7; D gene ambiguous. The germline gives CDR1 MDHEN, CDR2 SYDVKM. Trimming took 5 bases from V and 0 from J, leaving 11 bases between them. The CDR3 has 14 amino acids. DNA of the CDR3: TGTGCCAGCAGTCCTACCGGCAGCTCCTACGAGCAGTACTTC. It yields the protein CASSPTGSSYEQYF.

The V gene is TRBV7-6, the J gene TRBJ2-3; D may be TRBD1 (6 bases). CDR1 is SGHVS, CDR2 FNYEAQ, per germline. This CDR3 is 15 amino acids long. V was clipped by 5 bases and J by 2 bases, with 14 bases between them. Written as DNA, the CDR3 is TGTGCCAGCAGCCGGAGAACAGGGTTCACAGATACGCAGTATTTT. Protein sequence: CASSRRTGFTDTQYF.

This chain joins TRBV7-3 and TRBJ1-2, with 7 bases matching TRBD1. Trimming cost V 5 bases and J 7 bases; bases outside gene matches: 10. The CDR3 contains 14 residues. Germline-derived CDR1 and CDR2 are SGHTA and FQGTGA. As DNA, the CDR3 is TGTGCCAGCAGCCCCCTCAACGCAGGGGGTGGCTACACCTTC. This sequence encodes CASSPLNAGGGYTF.

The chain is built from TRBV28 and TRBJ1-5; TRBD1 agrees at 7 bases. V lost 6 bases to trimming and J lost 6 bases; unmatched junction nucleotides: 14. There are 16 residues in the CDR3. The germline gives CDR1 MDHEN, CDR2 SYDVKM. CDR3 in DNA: TGTGCCAGCAGCCACGGACAGGTCGCCCGGCGTCAGCCCCAGCATTTT. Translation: CASSHGQVARRQPQHF.

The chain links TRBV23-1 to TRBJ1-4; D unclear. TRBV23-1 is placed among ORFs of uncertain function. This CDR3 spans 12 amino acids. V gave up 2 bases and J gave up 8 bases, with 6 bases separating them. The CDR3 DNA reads TGCGCCAGCAGTCAAGGCCCCGAAAAACTGTTTTTT. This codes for CASSQGPEKLFF.

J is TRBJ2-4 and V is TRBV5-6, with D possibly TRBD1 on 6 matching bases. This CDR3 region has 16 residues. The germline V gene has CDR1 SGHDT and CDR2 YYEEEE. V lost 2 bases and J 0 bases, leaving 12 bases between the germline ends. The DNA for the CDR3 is TGTGCCAGCAGCTTCGGACAGATTATAGCCAAAAACATTCAGTACTTC. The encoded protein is CASSFGQIIAKNIQYF. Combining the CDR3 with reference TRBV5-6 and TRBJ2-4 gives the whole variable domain DAGVTQSPTHLIKTRGQQVTLRCSPKSGHDTVSWYQQALGQGPQFIFQYYEEEERQRGNFPDRFSGHQFPNYSSELNVNALLLGDSALYLCASSFGQIIAKNIQYFGAGTRLSVL.

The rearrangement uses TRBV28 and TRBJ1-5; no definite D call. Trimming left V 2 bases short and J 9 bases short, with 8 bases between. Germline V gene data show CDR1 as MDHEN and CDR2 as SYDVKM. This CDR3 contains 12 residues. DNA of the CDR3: TGTGCCAGCAGTTTAAATCTTCGGCCCCAGCATTTT. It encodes CASSLNLRPQHF.